These 16 T cell receptor beta chains came from one sample sequenced in a study of T cells in Graves' hyperthyroidism and ophthalmopathy. Amplified TCR beta CDR3 regions came from RNA transcripts. RT-PCR in the first round (using the HTBI primer set) targeted the TCR CDR3. TCRdb used MiXCR to reprocess the multiplex PCR reads, holding one entry per CDR3 protein. This repertoire shows approximately 370,000 distinct CDR3 sequences, about 17% found once; its top ten account for roughly 35%. The sequencing input was blood. These receptors all come from a woman in her twenties or thirties with Graves' hyperthyroidism that later progressed to Graves' ophthalmopathy.

The V call is TRBV5-4, the J call TRBJ2-4; 7 nucleotides agree with TRBD1. This CDR3 is built from 16 residues. V lost 3 bases to trimming and J lost 0 bases; unmatched junction nucleotides: 6. Germline lookup yields CDR1 SGHNT and CDR2 YYREEE (reference sequence). The CDR3 DNA follows: TGTGCCAGCAGCTCCCGGGACAGTCTAGCCAAAAACATTCAGTACTTC. Its translation is CASSSRDSLAKNIQYF.

This clonotype was seen at least ten times. The J gene is TRBJ1-2, the V gene TRBV28; D is undetermined. Between the trimmed V and J ends, which lost 1 base and 2 bases, there was a span of 8 bases. The germline V gene encodes CDR1 MDHEN and CDR2 SYDVKM. This CDR3 has 14 residues. This CDR3 reads CASSLSVLNYGYTF. DNA of the CDR3: TGTGCCAGCAGTTTATCGGTCCTAAACTATGGCTACACCTTC.

In its sample, this clonotype was seen many times. The gene calls are TRBV4-1 and TRBJ1-1, with D hard to call. This CDR3 is 15 amino acids long. Trimming pared 0 bases from V and 1 base from J, leaving 9 bases between. The germline gives CDR1 MGHRA, CDR2 YSYEKL. The DNA for the CDR3 is TGCGCCAGCAGCCAAGATGTGACGGCGAACACTGAAGCTTTCTTT. Amino acid sequence: CASSQDVTANTEAFF.

The chain has TRBV5-6 and TRBJ1-4; D possibly corresponds to TRBD1 (6 bases). The V end lost 1 base, the J end lost 6 bases, and 13 bases lay between the germline ends. The CDR3 runs 15 residues. In germline, CDR1 is SGHDT, CDR2 YYEEEE. The CDR3: CASSLMTGHDEKLFF. The CDR3 DNA sequence: TGTGCCAGCAGCTTGATGACAGGACACGATGAAAAACTGTTTTTT.

Only a few counts were recorded for this clonotype. This chain connects TRBV6-1 to TRBJ1-5; 11 bases map to TRBD1. The CDR3 runs 16 residues. Germline V lookup: CDR1 MNHNS, CDR2 SASEGT. Germline trimming cut 3 bases from V and 6 bases from J; bases unmatched to any gene: 7. CDR3 sequence: CASSDRRTGGFQPQHF. CDR3 nucleotide sequence: TGTGCCAGCAGTGACAGGCGGACAGGGGGCTTTCAGCCCCAGCATTTT.

As concerns this clonotype: This clone may be a read error of a much larger clone one base away. This sequence joins TRBV28 and TRBJ1-5, with unresolved D. The germline V gene encodes CDR1 MDHEN and CDR2 SYDVKM. Trimming took 3 bases from V and 3 from J, leaving 9 bases between them. There are 14 residues in the CDR3. As DNA, the CDR3 is TGTGCCAGCAGTTTCGGACGGCACAATCAGCCCCAGCATTTT. The encoded protein is CASSFGRHNQPQHF. The full variable domain, with the rest looked up from reference TRBV28 and TRBJ1-5, is DVKVTQSSRYLVKRTGEKVFLECVQDMDHENMFWYRQDPGLGLRLIYFSYDVKMKEKGDIPEGYSVSREKKERFSLILESASTNQTSMYLCASSFGRHNQPQHFGDGTRLSIL.

The table lists this clonotype with many counts. The V and J genes are TRBV19 and TRBJ2-7; tentatively, D is TRBD1 (6 bases). The CDR3 contains 14 residues. The V end was cut by 3 bases, the J end by 3 bases, with 12 bases between. Germline V CDR1 and CDR2: LNHDA, SQIVND (reference sequence). The CDR3 DNA reads as TGTGCCAGTAGTATGTTTGGGACAAGCTACGAGCAGTACTTC. Amino acid sequence: CASSMFGTSYEQYF.

The V gene is TRBV2, the J gene TRBJ1-1, with D possibly TRBD1 on 6 matching bases. This CDR3 region has 14 residues. Germline CDR1 and CDR2: SNHLY and FYNNEI. Trimming stripped 6 bases from V and 3 bases from J, with 14 bases between. CDR3 in DNA: TGTGCCAGCAGCTTGAACGGGGGGCACACTGAAGCTTTCTTT. The encoded protein is CASSLNGGHTEAFF.

The chain has TRBV5-1 and TRBJ2-3; a possible D gene is TRBD1 (6 bases). The CDR3 covers 18 residues. The V and J ends lost 0 bases and 0 bases respectively, with 17 bases between them. CDR1 is SGHRS, CDR2 YFSETQ, per germline. The CDR3 is CASSLEGVPGPSTDTQYF. The CDR3 DNA is TGCGCCAGCAGCTTGGAGGGGGTTCCGGGACCTAGCACAGATACGCAGTATTTT.

This clonotype has a count of ten or more. CDR3 nucleotide sequence: TGTGCCAGCAGTTTTTTGGGGGAGACTTACGAGCAGTACTTC. It yields the protein CASSFLGETYEQYF. The chain has TRBV28 and TRBJ2-7, with D perhaps matching TRBD1 or TRBD2 (5 bases each). CDR3 length equals 14 residues. V dropped 3 bases and J dropped 4 bases, with 13 bases sitting between them. Germline CDR1 MDHEN, CDR2 SYDVKM.

This clonotype was recorded many times. V is TRBV6-2 or TRBV6-3 and J is TRBJ1-1, with D perhaps TRBD1 (6 bases). The V end was cut by 5 bases, the J end by 1 base, with 8 bases between. The V gene's germline CDR1 is MNHEY and CDR2 SVGEGT. This CDR3 spans 13 amino acids. The CDR3 region is CASSRQENTEAFF. The CDR3 nucleotides are TGTGCCAGCAGTCGACAGGAGAACACTGAAGCTTTCTTT.

This clonotype was seen ten or more times. V gene TRBV28 combines with J gene TRBJ2-7, with D possibly TRBD1 on 7 matching bases. Germline V lookup: CDR1 MDHEN, CDR2 SYDVKM. Trimming cost V 5 bases and J 6 bases, with 17 bases left between them. The CDR3 extends over 14 amino acids. CDR3 DNA: TGTGCCAGCAGTGAAACAGGGGACGGGGGCGAGCAGTACTTC. The encoded protein is CASSETGDGGEQYF.

This clonotype was seen repeatedly, ten times or more. This sequence joins TRBV18 and TRBJ2-7; D may be TRBD1 (7 bases). The CDR3 consists of 16 residues. Trimming pared 6 bases from V and 1 base from J, leaving 19 bases between. Germline-derived CDR1 and CDR2 are KGHSH and LQKENI. The CDR3 sequence: CASSPAAGGLSYEQYF. CDR3 sequence (DNA): TGTGCCAGCTCCCCTGCGGCAGGGGGGCTATCCTACGAGCAGTACTTC.

This clonotype was observed a few times. This chain uses TRBV29-1 with TRBJ1-1; 7 bases are shared with TRBD1. This CDR3 is built from 13 residues. CDR1 SQVTM and CDR2 ANQGSEA come from the germline V gene. Losses at the gene ends were 3 bases for V and 8 bases for J; bases not matched to a gene: 9. CDR3 bases: TGCAGCGTTGAGAAGGGGGCCTTATCCGAAGCTTTCTTT. It translates to CSVEKGALSEAFF. Filled out from reference TRBV29-1 and TRBJ1-1, the complete variable domain reads SAVISQKPSRDICQRGTSLTIQCQVDSQVTMMFWYRQQPGQSLTLIATANQGSEATYESGFVIDKFPISRPNLTFSTLTVSNMSPEDSSIYLCSVEKGALSEAFFGQGTRLTVV.

V gene TRBV30 combines with J gene TRBJ2-7, with TRBD2 matching over 8 bases. Germline-derived CDR1 and CDR2 are GTSNPN and SVGIG (reference sequence). Losses at the gene ends were 6 bases for V and 2 bases for J; bases not matched to a gene: 9. The CDR3 is 14 residues long. In DNA form, the CDR3 reads TGTGCCTGCCACCGGGGGGGAAAAGCCTACGAGCAGTACTTC. Translated, it gives CACHRGGKAYEQYF.

This clonotype came up many times. This chain connects TRBV6-1 to TRBJ2-1; D might be TRBD1 or TRBD2, each matching 5 bases. This CDR3 region has 14 residues. Germline V gives CDR1 MNHNS, CDR2 SASEGT. The V gene lost 0 bases and the J gene lost 10 bases, with 13 bases spanning the gap. CDR3 in amino acids: CASSEALRGPEQFF. The CDR3 DNA sequence: TGTGCCAGCAGTGAAGCGCTGAGGGGACCGGAGCAGTTCTTC.